These 10 T cell receptor beta chains were all obtained from the same sample, sequenced in a study of blood T cell repertoires in COVID-19. Here immunoSEQ multiplex PCR was the method, and the copy in TCRdb shows in-frame clones only, minus some. The table includes roughly 250,000 clones, approximately 92% detected once. Material: PBMCs or T cells enriched from blood (not recorded which). These receptor sequences come from a woman aged 18-29 years who had recovered from COVID-19.

Comment on this clone: With a much larger clone just one base away, this may be a read error. The gene calls are TRBV2 and TRBJ2-3, with 9 bases lining up with TRBD2. CDR1 SNHLY and CDR2 FYNNEI come from the germline V gene. This CDR3 has 14 amino acids. With 6 bases clipped from V and 1 base from J, the junction kept 2 bases outside the gene matches. CDR3 coding DNA: TGTGCCAGCAGGGAGCGGGGGGGCACAGATACGCAGTATTTT. Protein: CASRERGGTDTQYF.

This chain uses TRBV7-9 with TRBJ1-1, with 9 bases matching TRBD1. The J segment lost 7 bases and the V segment lost 5 bases, leaving 5 bases of the junction unmatched. This CDR3 contains 13 residues. In germline, CDR1 is SEHNR, CDR2 FQNEAQ (reference sequence). Written as DNA, the CDR3 is TGTGCCAGCAGCCGGACAGGGGCGAATGAAGCTTTCTTT. This translates into CASSRTGANEAFF.

The CDR3: CASSLVFWDRHYGYTF. CDR3 DNA: TGTGCCAGCAGCTTAGTTTTCTGGGACAGGCACTATGGCTACACCTTC. This chain connects TRBV11-2 to TRBJ1-2, with 8 bases fitting TRBD1. The CDR3 contains 16 residues. The V gene's germline CDR1 is SGHAT and CDR2 FQNNGV. Unmatched junction bases numbered 7, after V lost 1 base and J lost 3 bases.

The rearrangement uses TRBV10-2 and TRBJ2-2, with D maybe TRBD2 (6 bases). Deletions cut 6 bases from V and 6 bases from J, with 14 bases between. Germline CDR1 reads WSHSY; CDR2 reads SAAADI. CDR3 length: 14 residues. The CDR3 DNA is TGCGCCAGCAGAGGGGACTCCAAGTCCGGGGAGCTGTTTTTT. It specifies CASRGDSKSGELFF.

V is TRBV5-1 and J is TRBJ2-1, with 8 bases that match TRBD2. The J segment lost 5 bases and the V segment lost 4 bases, leaving 8 bases of the junction unmatched. From germline, CDR1 is SGHRS and CDR2 YFSETQ. The CDR3 covers 15 residues. The CDR3 sequence: CASSPGLVLDNEQFF. The CDR3 coding sequence is TGCGCCAGCAGCCCGGGACTAGTCTTGGACAATGAGCAGTTCTTC. The entire variable domain, with the rest obtained from reference TRBV5-1 and TRBJ2-1, is as follows: KAGVTQTPRYLIKTRGQQVTLSCSPISGHRSVSWYQQTPGQGLQFLFEYFSETQRNKGNFPGRFSGRQFSNSRSEMNVSTLELGDSALYLCASSPGLVLDNEQFFGPGTRLTVL.

The rearrangement links TRBV6-5 to TRBJ1-3; 7 nucleotides agree with TRBD1. Germline V gene lookup returns CDR1 MNHEY and CDR2 SVGAGI. The CDR3 sequence is 15 residues long. V lost 4 bases, J lost 2 bases, and 5 bases stayed unmatched. CDR3 nucleotide sequence: TGTGCCAGCAGTTCACAGGGGTCGCCTGGAAACACCATATATTTT. Its translation is CASSSQGSPGNTIYF.

The chain carries TRBV10-2 and TRBJ1-6; 10 bases are shared with TRBD1. The ends lost 4 bases at V and 7 bases at J; junction bases unmatched: 4. This CDR3 has 15 amino acids. CDR1 is WSHSY and CDR2 is SAAADI in the germline V gene. CDR3 sequence: CASSGQGQGNSPLHF. In DNA form, the CDR3 reads TGCGCCAGCAGTGGCCAGGGACAGGGGAATTCACCCCTCCACTTT.

The V and J genes are TRBV3-1 (or the pseudogene TRBV3-2) and TRBJ1-3, with 9 bases fitting TRBD1. The CDR3 is 17 amino acids. Germline V gene lookup returns CDR1 LGHDT and CDR2 YNNKEL (reference sequence). Unmatched junction bases numbered 5, after V lost 1 base and J lost 1 base. The CDR3 region is CASSQVRTGVSGNTIYF. The CDR3 nucleotides are TGTGCCAGCAGCCAAGTAAGGACAGGGGTGTCTGGAAACACCATATATTTT.

This clone was observed a few times. A read error may produce the germline difference seen at one junction end. The genes are TRBV11-2 and TRBJ2-7; D possibly corresponds to TRBD1 (5 bases). Per the germline V gene, CDR1 is SGHAT and CDR2 is FQNNGV. The CDR3 spans 12 residues. The CDR3 coding sequence is TGTGCCAGCAGCTTAGTGCATCTTGGGGCCAACTTC. Protein sequence: CASSLVHLGANF.

The V call is TRBV24-1, the J call TRBJ1-5; D not resolved. There are 13 residues in the CDR3. V lost 3 bases and J 11 bases, leaving 13 bases between the germline ends. Germline V gene lookup returns CDR1 KGHDR and CDR2 SFDVKD. Written as DNA, the CDR3 is TGTGCCACCAGTGATAGTACAGCCTTTGCCCAGCATTTT. This gives the protein CATSDSTAFAQHF.